Below, 19 T cell receptor beta chains from the same sample are listed, as sequenced in a study of blood T cell repertoires in COVID-19. Method: immunoSEQ multiplex PCR; TCRdb's copy keeps in-frame clones and lacks some. Of fewer than 300,000 clones in the sample, over 65% were seen once. The sample comprised peripheral blood. The receptors were sampled from a woman at least 80 years old with acute or convalescent COVID-19.

The rearrangement uses TRBV5-1 and TRBJ2-5; 8 positions match TRBD2. Germline V gene lookup returns CDR1 SGHRS and CDR2 YFSETQ. The CDR3 length is 19 residues. Trimming removed 3 bases from V and 1 base from J; junction bases left unmatched: 17. This CDR3 is CASSSLAGWLGLPQETQYF. CDR3 nucleotide sequence: TGCGCCAGCAGCTCCTTAGCGGGGTGGCTGGGCCTCCCCCAAGAGACCCAGTACTTC. Full variable domain (rest looked up from reference TRBV5-1 and TRBJ2-5): KAGVTQTPRYLIKTRGQQVTLSCSPISGHRSVSWYQQTPGQGLQFLFEYFSETQRNKGNFPGRFSGRQFSNSRSEMNVSTLELGDSALYLCASSSLAGWLGLPQETQYFGPGTRLLVL.

This clone was seen only a few times. V usage is TRBV10-3 and J usage is TRBJ2-1, with 13 nucleotides matching TRBD2. Germline trimming cut 8 bases from V and 7 bases from J; bases unmatched to any gene: 5. The CDR3 runs to 14 residues. The germline gives CDR1 ENHRY, CDR2 SYGVKD. The CDR3 coding sequence is TGTGCCATCCGGACTAGCGGGAGTAGTAATGAGCAGTTCTTC. This gives the protein CAIRTSGSSNEQFF.

The gene calls are TRBV20-1 and TRBJ2-7; TRBD1 agrees at 9 bases. This CDR3 comprises 14 residues. After removal of 3 bases from V and 5 bases from J, the junction contained 8 bases not matched to a gene. Germline V gene sequence: CDR1 DFQATT, CDR2 SNEGSKA (reference sequence). The CDR3: CSASLGTGRNEQYF. CDR3 nucleotides: TGCAGTGCTAGTCTCGGGACAGGGAGGAACGAGCAGTACTTC.

V and J are TRBV5-8 and TRBJ2-3, with 10 positions matching TRBD1. The CDR3 has 15 residues. Germline CDR1 reads SGHTS; CDR2 reads YDEGEE. Trimming cost V 4 bases and J 3 bases; bases outside gene matches: 5. The CDR3 protein is CASSPTGGSTDTQYF. CDR3 coding DNA: TGTGCCAGCAGCCCGACAGGGGGCTCGACAGATACGCAGTATTTT.

The gene calls are TRBV24-1 and TRBJ1-3; the match to TRBD1 covers 8 bases. The CDR3 has 17 residues. In germline, CDR1 is KGHDR, CDR2 SFDVKD. Trimming removed 3 bases from V and 3 bases from J; junction bases left unmatched: 9. The CDR3 protein is CATSDPLPGQVGNTIYF. The CDR3, as DNA: TGTGCCACCAGTGATCCTTTGCCGGGACAGGTTGGAAACACCATATATTTT.

The chain recombines TRBV11-2 with TRBJ1-6; no clear D gene. This CDR3 contains 11 residues. V lost 4 bases, J lost 9 bases, and 4 bases lay in between. Per germline, CDR1 SGHAT and CDR2 FQNNGV. The CDR3 is CASSSLSPLHF. The CDR3 DNA reads TGTGCCAGCAGCTCCCTTTCACCCCTCCACTTT.

CDR3: CASSLQVSDGYTF. The CDR3 coding sequence is TGTGCCAGCAGTTTACAGGTTTCGGATGGCTACACCTTC. The chain joins TRBV6-5 to TRBJ1-2; possibly TRBD1 for D (5 bases). CDR1 and CDR2 (germline): MNHEY, SVGAGI. V was clipped by 4 bases and J by 6 bases, with 12 bases between them. The CDR3 covers 13 residues.

The rearrangement uses TRBV20-1 and TRBJ1-1, with D perhaps matching TRBD1 (5 bases). Germline CDR1 and CDR2: DFQATT and SNEGSKA (reference sequence). The CDR3 spans 12 residues. With 3 bases removed from V and 6 bases from J, the gap between germline ends came to 11 bases. CDR3 sequence (DNA): TGCAGTGCTAGTCAGGGCGGCGCTGAAGCTTTCTTT. Its protein product is CSASQGGAEAFF.

The CDR3 loop reads CASSQRGFPAGQPQHF. The CDR3 coding sequence is TGTGCCAGCAGCCAAAGAGGGTTCCCGGCAGGTCAGCCCCAGCATTTT. The chain is built from TRBV6-6 and TRBJ1-5; unclear D gene. CDR1 is MNHNY, CDR2 SVGAGI, per germline (reference sequence). The CDR3 length is 16 residues. The V and J ends lost 6 bases and 6 bases respectively, with 21 bases between them.

In nucleotides, the CDR3 is TGTGCCAGTAGTATGAGACAGAACTATGGCTACACCTTC. It specifies CASSMRQNYGYTF. The chain employs TRBV19 and TRBJ1-2; a possible D gene is TRBD1 (5 bases). The V gene lost 3 bases and the J gene lost 2 bases, with 7 bases spanning the gap. The germline gives CDR1 LNHDA, CDR2 SQIVND (reference sequence). This CDR3 is built from 13 residues.

The J gene is TRBJ2-3, the V gene TRBV21-1; the D segment call TRBD1 is taken from the table without a DNA check. TRBV21-1 counts as a pseudogene. There are 17 residues in the CDR3. CDR3 residues: CASSQPLGQGLTDTQYF. CDR3 bases: TGTGCCAGCAGCCAGCCTTTGGGACAGGGACTTACAGATACGCAGTATTTT.

The rearrangement uses TRBV19 and TRBJ2-2; perhaps TRBD2 as D (5 bases). The V end was cut by 10 bases, the J end by 5 bases, with 14 bases between. The length of the CDR3 is 13 residues. The germline V gene encodes CDR1 LNHDA and CDR2 SQIVND (reference sequence). The CDR3 sequence: CATTPGSTGELFF. The CDR3 region has the DNA TGTGCCACCACGCCGGGGAGTACCGGGGAGCTGTTTTTT.

The DNA of the CDR3 is TGTGCCAGTAGTACCCAACAGCGGCCACCCTACAATGAGCAGTTCTTC. It specifies CASSTQQRPPYNEQFF. The V call is TRBV19, the J call TRBJ2-1, with a possible D match to TRBD2 (5 bases). The germline CDR1 and CDR2 sequences are LNHDA and SQIVND (reference sequence). CDR3 length equals 16 residues. Trimming pared 4 bases from V and 2 bases from J, leaving 15 bases between. The full variable domain, with the rest looked up from reference TRBV19 and TRBJ2-1, is DGGITQSPKYLFRKEGQNVTLSCEQNLNHDAMYWYRQDPGQGLRLIYYSQIVNDFQKGDIAEGYSVSREKKESFPLTVTSAQKNPTAFYLCASSTQQRPPYNEQFFGPGTRLTVL.

Ten or more counts support this clone. The V and J genes are TRBV27 and TRBJ2-1, with 7 bases matching TRBD1. The CDR3 loop spans 15 amino acids. CDR1 is MNHEY, CDR2 SMNVEV, per germline (reference sequence). After removal of 5 bases from V and 6 bases from J, the junction contained 10 bases not matched to a gene. As DNA, the CDR3 is TGTGCCAGCAGTACAAACAGGGGTGGGAGCAATGAGCAGTTCTTC. Translated, it gives CASSTNRGGSNEQFF.

This chain links TRBV11-2 with TRBJ2-5; 9 positions match TRBD2. The CDR3 length is 15 residues. Unmatched junction bases numbered 5, after V lost 1 base and J lost 5 bases. The germline V gene encodes CDR1 SGHAT and CDR2 FQNNGV. CDR3 sequence (DNA): TGTGCCAGCAGCTTAGGGAGCGGGGGGTCGGAGACCCAGTACTTC. Amino acids: CASSLGSGGSETQYF.

V and J are TRBV19 and TRBJ2-1; no definite D call. Trimming left V 2 bases short and J 7 bases short, with 6 bases between. The CDR3 sequence is 12 residues long. Germline CDR1 is LNHDA and CDR2 is SQIVND (reference sequence). CDR3 region: CASSILGNEQFF. Here the CDR3 DNA reads TGTGCCAGTAGTATACTCGGTAATGAGCAGTTCTTC.

The sample holds a few counts of this clone. The rearrangement links TRBV7-7 to TRBJ2-5; D is uncertain. The CDR3 has 13 amino acids. Trimming took 2 bases from V and 2 from J, leaving 6 bases between them. The germline gives CDR1 SSHAT, CDR2 FNYEAQ (reference sequence). CDR3 nucleotides: TGTGCCAGCAGCTTAAGCCCACAAGAGACCCAGTACTTC. Protein: CASSLSPQETQYF.

The V gene is TRBV7-2, the J gene TRBJ1-1; perhaps TRBD1 as D (5 bases). Germline CDR1 is SGHTA and CDR2 is FQGNSA. V lost 6 bases and J lost 5, with 13 bases in between. There are 13 residues in the CDR3. The CDR3 DNA reads TGTGCCAGCAGTTCAGGGATTCCAACTGAAGCTTTCTTT. This translates into CASSSGIPTEAFF.

The V call is TRBV28, the J call TRBJ1-5, with 8 nucleotides matching TRBD1. V trimming: 2 bases; J trimming: 7 bases; junction bases outside the gene matches: 10. Germline loops: CDR1 MDHEN, CDR2 SYDVKM. CDR3 length: 16 amino acids. Written as DNA, the CDR3 is TGTGCCAGCAGTTTAGCCGGACAGGGATCTAGGCAGCCCCAGCATTTT. Translating it yields CASSLAGQGSRQPQHF.